The text below deals with one T cell receptor beta chain. The data were taken from a study of T cell responses to AZD1222 COVID-19 vaccine. Per germline, CDR1 SGHDT and CDR2 YYEEEE. The V and J ends lost 3 bases and 7 bases, in that order; junction bases with no gene match: 9. The CDR3 consists of 15 residues. Clones were sequenced by immunoSEQ multiplex PCR, and TCRdb holds only the in-frame ones, with some missing. The table lists roughly 150,000 clones, roughly 86% of them singletons. The sample here was peripheral blood, taken on day 0 of AZD1222 vaccination. The clonotype was recovered from an adult in good health. The V call is TRBV5-6, the J call TRBJ1-5, with 8 bases identical to TRBD1. The CDR3 bases are TGTGCCAGCAGCTCCGGAGGACAGGGACAACAGCCCCAGCATTTT. Encoded protein: CASSSGGQGQQPQHF. Full variable domain (remainder filled in from reference TRBV5-6 and TRBJ1-5): DAGVTQSPTHLIKTRGQQVTLRCSPKSGHDTVSWYQQALGQGPQFIFQYYEEEERQRGNFPDRFSGHQFPNYSSELNVNALLLGDSALYLCASSSGGQGQQPQHFGDGTRLSIL.